What follows describes a single T cell receptor (beta chain). The antigen is not known. Germline lookup yields CDR1 MNHNS and CDR2 SASEGT. The CDR3 covers 16 residues. The J segment lost 3 bases and the V segment lost 4 bases, leaving 9 bases of the junction unmatched. The assay was immunoSEQ multiplex PCR, and TCRdb's table has in-frame clones only and misses some. The sample carries about 62,000 clones, under 95% recorded once. The data belong to a study of OX40 agonist ivuxolimab in advanced cancers. On the study more broadly: The drug used for patients, ivuxolimab, was an agonistic anti-OX40 (CD134) antibody. Patients enrolled in dose escalation were diagnosed with hepatocellular carcinoma, melanoma, renal cell or head and neck cancer.

Autoimmune disease history or systemic immunosuppression excluded patients. Whole-study findings and limits: In CD8+ T cells, expanded clones were on average more numerous than in CD4+.

The sequenced sample was CD4+ or CD8+ T cells sorted from blood, obtained in a trial of the OX40 agonist ivuxolimab. The receptor's source is an adult with an advanced solid tumor such as melanoma, head and neck, liver or kidney cancer. The chain is built from TRBV6-1 and TRBJ2-3, with 8 bases matching TRBD1. CDR3 DNA: TGTGCCAGCAGTGGCCGGACAGGGACGGGGACAGATACGCAGTATTTT. Protein product: CASSGRTGTGTDTQYF.